The source of this T cell receptor beta chain is a study of patients and donors after allogeneic stem cell transplantation. This clonotype was recorded many times. Via MiXCR, TCRdb re-called the RT-PCR reads, giving one row per CDR3 protein. The sample consists of hundreds of thousands of distinct CDR3 sequences, 15% to 20% of them appearing once. Trimming at V came to 0 bases and at J to 8 bases, leaving 8 bases not matched to a gene. The length of the CDR3 is 15 residues. Germline CDR1 reads SGDLS; CDR2 reads YYNGEE. The sample was blood, either unsorted or a sorted T cell fraction (not recorded which). The clonotype comes from a human donor who was either an allogeneic HSCT recipient or a stem cell or donor lymphocyte infusion donor (not recorded which). It is not recorded whose cells these are; they may come from a transplant donor. This chain connects TRBV9 to TRBJ1-2; 9 bases are shared with TRBD1. CDR3 loop: CASSVAAGTGNGYTF. Here the CDR3 DNA reads TGTGCCAGCAGCGTAGCCGCTGGGACAGGGAACGGCTACACCTTC.